The clone carrying this T cell receptor (beta chain) was seen many times. TCRdb fed the 5' RACE reads into MiXCR, producing one record per CDR3 protein. Among 63,000 or so distinct CDR3 sequences, 15% to 20% were seen once, and the ten largest hold approximately 4.8%. Germline values: CDR1 DFQATT, CDR2 SNEGSKA (reference sequence). J was trimmed by 2 bases and V by 5 bases; bases with no gene match: 8. The CDR3 length is 17 residues. The data stem from a study of T cells of healthy individuals. This receptor was obtained from a human donor in good health. The chain joins TRBV20-1 to TRBJ2-1; 14 bases are a match to TRBD2. CDR3 loop: CSAPHGTSGRTYNEQFF. In nucleotides, the CDR3 is TGCAGTGCTCCACACGGGACTAGCGGGAGAACCTACAATGAGCAGTTCTTC.